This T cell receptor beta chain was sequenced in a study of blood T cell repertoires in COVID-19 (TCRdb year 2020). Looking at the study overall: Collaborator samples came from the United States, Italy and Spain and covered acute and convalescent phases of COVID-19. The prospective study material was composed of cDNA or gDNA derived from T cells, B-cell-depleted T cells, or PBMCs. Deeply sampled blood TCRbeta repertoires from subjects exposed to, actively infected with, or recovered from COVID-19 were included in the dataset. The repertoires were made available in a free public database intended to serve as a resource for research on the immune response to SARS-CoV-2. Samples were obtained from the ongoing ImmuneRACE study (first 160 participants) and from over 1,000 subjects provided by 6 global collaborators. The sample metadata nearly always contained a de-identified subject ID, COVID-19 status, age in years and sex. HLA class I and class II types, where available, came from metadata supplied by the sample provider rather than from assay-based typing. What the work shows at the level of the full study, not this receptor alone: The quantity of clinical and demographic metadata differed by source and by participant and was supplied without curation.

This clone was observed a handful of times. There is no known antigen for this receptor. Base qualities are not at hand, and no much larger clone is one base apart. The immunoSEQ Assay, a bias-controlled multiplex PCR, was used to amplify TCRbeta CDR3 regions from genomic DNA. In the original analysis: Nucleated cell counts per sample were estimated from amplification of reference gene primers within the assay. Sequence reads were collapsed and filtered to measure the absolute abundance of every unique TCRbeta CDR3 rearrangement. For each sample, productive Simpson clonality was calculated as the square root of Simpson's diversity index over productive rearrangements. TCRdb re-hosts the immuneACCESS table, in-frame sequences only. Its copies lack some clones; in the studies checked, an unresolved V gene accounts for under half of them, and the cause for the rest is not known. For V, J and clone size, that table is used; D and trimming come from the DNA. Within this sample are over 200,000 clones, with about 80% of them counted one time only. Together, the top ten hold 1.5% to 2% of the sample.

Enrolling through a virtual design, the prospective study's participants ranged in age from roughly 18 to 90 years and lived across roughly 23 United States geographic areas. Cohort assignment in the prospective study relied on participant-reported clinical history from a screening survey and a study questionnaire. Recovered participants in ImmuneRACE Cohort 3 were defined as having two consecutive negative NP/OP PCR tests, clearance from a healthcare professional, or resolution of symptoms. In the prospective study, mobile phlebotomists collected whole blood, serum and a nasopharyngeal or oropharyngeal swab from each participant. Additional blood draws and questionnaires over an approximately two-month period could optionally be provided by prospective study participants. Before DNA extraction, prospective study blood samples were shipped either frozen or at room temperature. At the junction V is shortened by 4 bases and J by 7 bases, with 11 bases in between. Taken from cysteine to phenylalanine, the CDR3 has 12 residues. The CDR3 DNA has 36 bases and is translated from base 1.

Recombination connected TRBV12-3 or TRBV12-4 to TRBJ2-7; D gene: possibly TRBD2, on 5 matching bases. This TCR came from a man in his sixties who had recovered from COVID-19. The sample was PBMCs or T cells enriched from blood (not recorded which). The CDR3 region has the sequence CASSYNPGEQYF. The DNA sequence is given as TGTGCCAGCAGTTATAACCCGGGGGAGCAGTACTTC.